Listed below are T cell receptor beta chains from one sample, sequenced in a study of blood T cells in healthy people across ages. TCRdb fed the 5' RACE reads into MiXCR, producing one record per CDR3 protein. The data show around 2 million distinct CDR3 sequences, about two fifths seen once. The sample taken for sequencing was blood. The receptors here all came from a human donor in good health. Both conserved end residues are trimmed from each CDR3. The order of the fields is J gene, V gene, CDR3 protein.

J gene: TRBJ2-7; V gene: TRBV7-2; CDR3 protein: ASSSGPGTGVSYEQY
J gene: TRBJ2-5; V gene: TRBV15; CDR3 protein: ATGRGVQETQY
J gene: TRBJ2-1; V gene: TRBV5-6; CDR3 protein: ASTADTNNEQF
J gene: TRBJ2-4; V gene: TRBV7-2; CDR3 protein: AGSLAAGSGSIQY
J gene: TRBJ2-7; V gene: TRBV7-2; CDR3 protein: ASSLGVHRAYEQY
J gene: TRBJ1-5; V gene: TRBV11-1; CDR3 protein: ASSLGPSQPQH
J gene: TRBJ2-3; V gene: TRBV5-1; CDR3 protein: ASSYLLAGGLTDTQY
J gene: TRBJ2-3; V gene: TRBV9; CDR3 protein: ASSVGTSRAADTQY
J gene: TRBJ1-6; V gene: TRBV20-1; CDR3 protein: SAREGNGGSPLH
J gene: TRBJ1-1; V gene: TRBV7-3; CDR3 protein: ASSLSTDGATEAF
J gene: TRBJ2-7; V gene: TRBV29-1; CDR3 protein: SVVPTNSEQY
J gene: TRBJ1-2; V gene: TRBV10-3; CDR3 protein: AISESTGHGYT
J gene: TRBJ1-2; V gene: TRBV6-2/TRBV6-3; CDR3 protein: ASTGDRIYGYT
J gene: TRBJ2-1; V gene: TRBV29-1; CDR3 protein: SVGVAGNEQF
J gene: TRBJ2-1; V gene: TRBV21-1; CDR3 protein: ASSKAERLAGGFRSYNEQF
J gene: TRBJ1-4; V gene: TRBV4-1; CDR3 protein: ASNGRSNEKLF
J gene: TRBJ1-2; V gene: TRBV27; CDR3 protein: ASSVGQGGSGYT
J gene: TRBJ2-4; V gene: TRBV6-2/TRBV6-3; CDR3 protein: ASSHREGNMQY
J gene: TRBJ1-2; V gene: TRBV27; CDR3 protein: ASGPGGSAYGYT
J gene: TRBJ2-7; V gene: TRBV7-3; CDR3 protein: AGSLGEGYEQY
J gene: TRBJ2-3; V gene: TRBV12-3/TRBV12-4; CDR3 protein: ASSLVVVGDGTDTQY
J gene: TRBJ2-6; V gene: TRBV7-9; CDR3 protein: ASSERDRTLSGANVLT
J gene: TRBJ1-2; V gene: TRBV7-2; CDR3 protein: ASSFNRDSYGYT
J gene: TRBJ1-4; V gene: TRBV3-1; CDR3 protein: VSSQGDLRGTQEYEKLF
J gene: TRBJ2-1; V gene: TRBV28; CDR3 protein: ASRVALAGTHNEQF
J gene: TRBJ2-1; V gene: TRBV27; CDR3 protein: ASSLWQGGNNEQF
J gene: TRBJ1-2; V gene: TRBV7-9; CDR3 protein: ASSFYAGYT
J gene: TRBJ2-1; V gene: TRBV15; CDR3 protein: ATSTSPGSYNEQF
J gene: TRBJ2-5; V gene: TRBV7-9; CDR3 protein: ASSAKSGEEQY
J gene: TRBJ1-2; V gene: TRBV28; CDR3 protein: ASSLSHRNYGYT
J gene: TRBJ2-3; V gene: TRBV4-2; CDR3 protein: ASSQEEHSTDTQY
J gene: TRBJ1-2; V gene: TRBV27; CDR3 protein: ASSWGEGYGYT
J gene: TRBJ1-3; V gene: TRBV4-2; CDR3 protein: ASSQDPRGNTIY
J gene: TRBJ2-7; V gene: TRBV7-2; CDR3 protein: ASSRAGQNYEQY
J gene: TRBJ2-5; V gene: TRBV2; CDR3 protein: ASGSGAGGETQY
J gene: TRBJ2-1; V gene: TRBV28; CDR3 protein: ASSSPRDRGRDNEQF
J gene: TRBJ1-2; V gene: TRBV4-3; CDR3 protein: ASSQTDRTNYGYT
J gene: TRBJ2-7; V gene: TRBV6-5; CDR3 protein: ASSNPSWDEQY
J gene: TRBJ2-7; V gene: TRBV5-6; CDR3 protein: ASSSNAVWAPYEQY
J gene: TRBJ1-3; V gene: TRBV9; CDR3 protein: ASSRRSGNTIY
J gene: TRBJ1-6; V gene: TRBV27; CDR3 protein: ASSWSPNNSPLH
J gene: TRBJ1-5; V gene: TRBV7-9; CDR3 protein: ASSLNDREGQPQH
J gene: TRBJ2-5; V gene: TRBV7-9; CDR3 protein: ASSFFGTAIQETQY
J gene: TRBJ1-4; V gene: TRBV5-5; CDR3 protein: ASSLESGQATNEKLF
J gene: TRBJ2-7; V gene: TRBV20-1; CDR3 protein: SATMGHIYDGQY
J gene: TRBJ1-3; V gene: TRBV29-1; CDR3 protein: SVVMDSPGNTIY